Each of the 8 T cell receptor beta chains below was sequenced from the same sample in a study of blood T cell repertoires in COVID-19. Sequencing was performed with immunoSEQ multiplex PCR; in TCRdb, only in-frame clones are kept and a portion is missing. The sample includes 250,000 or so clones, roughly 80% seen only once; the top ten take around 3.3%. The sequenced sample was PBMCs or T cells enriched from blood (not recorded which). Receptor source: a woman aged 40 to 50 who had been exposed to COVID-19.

The CDR3 region has the DNA TGTGCCAGCAGTCCCATTCCTCCGGGGACAGCCCGCAGTAACTATGGCTACACCTTC. This codes for CASSPIPPGTARSNYGYTF. This chain uses TRBV27 with TRBJ1-2; 7 bases align to TRBD1. This CDR3 region has 19 residues. CDR1 is MNHEY, CDR2 SMNVEV, per germline (reference sequence). Germline trimming cut 5 bases from V and 1 base from J; bases unmatched to any gene: 19.

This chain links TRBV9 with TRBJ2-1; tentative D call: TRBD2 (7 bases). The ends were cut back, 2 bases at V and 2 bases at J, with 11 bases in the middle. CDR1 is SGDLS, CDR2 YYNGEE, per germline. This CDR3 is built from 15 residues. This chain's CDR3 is CASSVGGGAYNEQFF. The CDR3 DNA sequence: TGTGCCAGCAGCGTCGGAGGGGGGGCCTACAATGAGCAGTTCTTC. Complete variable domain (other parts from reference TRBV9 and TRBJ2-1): DSGVTQTPKHLITATGQRVTLRCSPRSGDLSVYWYQQSLDQGLQFLIQYYNGEERAKGNILERFSAQQFPDLHSELNLSSLELGDSALYFCASSVGGGAYNEQFFGPGTRLTVL.

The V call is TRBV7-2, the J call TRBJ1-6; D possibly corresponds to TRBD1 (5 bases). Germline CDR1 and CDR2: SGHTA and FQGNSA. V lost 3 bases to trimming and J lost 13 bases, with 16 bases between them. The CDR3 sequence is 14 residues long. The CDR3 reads CASSFRQQIFPLHF. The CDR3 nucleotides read TGTGCCAGCAGCTTTAGACAGCAAATCTTCCCCCTCCACTTT.

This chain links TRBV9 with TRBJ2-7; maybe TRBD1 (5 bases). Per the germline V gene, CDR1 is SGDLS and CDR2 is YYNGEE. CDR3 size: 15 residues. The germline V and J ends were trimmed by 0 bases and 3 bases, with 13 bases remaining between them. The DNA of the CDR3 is TGTGCCAGCAGCGTAGGTATGACAGATAACTACGAGCAGTACTTC. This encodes CASSVGMTDNYEQYF.

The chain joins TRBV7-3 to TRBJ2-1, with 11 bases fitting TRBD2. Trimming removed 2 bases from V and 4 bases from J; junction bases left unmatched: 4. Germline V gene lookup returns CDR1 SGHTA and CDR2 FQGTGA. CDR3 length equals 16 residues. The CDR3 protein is CASSLRASGGYNEQFF. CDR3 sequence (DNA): TGTGCCAGCAGCTTACGGGCTAGCGGGGGGTACAATGAGCAGTTCTTC.

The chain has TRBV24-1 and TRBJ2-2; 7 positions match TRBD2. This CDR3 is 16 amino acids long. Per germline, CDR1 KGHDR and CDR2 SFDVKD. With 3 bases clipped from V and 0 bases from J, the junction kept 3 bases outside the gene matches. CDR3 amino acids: CATSDARGANTGELFF. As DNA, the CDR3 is TGTGCCACCAGTGATGCCCGGGGGGCGAACACCGGGGAGCTGTTTTTT.

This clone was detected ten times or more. CDR3 protein: CAWGETGSHGYTF. The CDR3 region has the DNA TGTGCCTGGGGTGAGACAGGGTCCCATGGCTACACCTTC. The chain employs TRBV30 and TRBJ1-2; TRBD1 matches 7 bases. The CDR3 is made up of 13 amino acids. From germline, CDR1 is GTSNPN and CDR2 SVGIG (reference sequence). J lost 6 bases, V lost 5 bases, and 9 bases had no gene match. Using reference TRBV30 and TRBJ1-2 for the parts outside the CDR3, the full variable domain is SQTIHQWPATLVQPVGSPLSLECTVEGTSNPNLYWYRQAAGRGLQLLFYSVGIGQISSEVPQNLSASRPQDRQFILSSKKLLLSDSGFYLCAWGETGSHGYTFGSGTRLTVV.

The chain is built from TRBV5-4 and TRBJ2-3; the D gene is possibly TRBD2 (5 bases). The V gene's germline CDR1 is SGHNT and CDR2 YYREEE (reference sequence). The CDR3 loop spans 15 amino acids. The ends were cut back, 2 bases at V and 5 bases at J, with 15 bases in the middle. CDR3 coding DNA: TGTGCCAGCAGCTTATCGGTGGGAGCCGGAGATACGCAGTATTTT. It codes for CASSLSVGAGDTQYF.